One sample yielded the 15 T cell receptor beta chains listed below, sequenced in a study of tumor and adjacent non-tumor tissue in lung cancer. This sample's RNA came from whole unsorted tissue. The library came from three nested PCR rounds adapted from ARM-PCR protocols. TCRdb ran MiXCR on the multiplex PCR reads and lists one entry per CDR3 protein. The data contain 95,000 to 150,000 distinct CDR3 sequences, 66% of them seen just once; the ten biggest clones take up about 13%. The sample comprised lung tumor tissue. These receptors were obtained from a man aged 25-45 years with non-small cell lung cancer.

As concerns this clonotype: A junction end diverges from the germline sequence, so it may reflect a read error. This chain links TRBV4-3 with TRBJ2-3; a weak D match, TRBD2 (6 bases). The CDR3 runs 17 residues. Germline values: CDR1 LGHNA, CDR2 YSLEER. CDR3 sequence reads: CASSQDGSWASTDTQYF. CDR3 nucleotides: TGCGCCAGCAGTCAAGACGGGAGCTGGGCTAGCACAGATACGCAGTATTTT.

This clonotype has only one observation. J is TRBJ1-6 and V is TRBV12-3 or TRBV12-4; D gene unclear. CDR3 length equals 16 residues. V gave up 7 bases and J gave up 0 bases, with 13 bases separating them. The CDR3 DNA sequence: TGTGCCAGCAACCAAGGCCCAAGCTCCTATAATTCACCCCTCCACTTT. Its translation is CASNQGPSSYNSPLHF.

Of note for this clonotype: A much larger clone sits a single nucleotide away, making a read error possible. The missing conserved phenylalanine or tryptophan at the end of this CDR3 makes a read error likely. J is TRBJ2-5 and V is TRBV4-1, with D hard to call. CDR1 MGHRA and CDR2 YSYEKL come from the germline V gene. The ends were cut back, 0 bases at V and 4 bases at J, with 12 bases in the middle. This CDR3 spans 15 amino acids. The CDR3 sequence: CASSQDSGLRETQYL. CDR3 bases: TGCGCCAGCAGCCAAGACTCGGGTCTAAGAGAGACCCAGTACTTA.

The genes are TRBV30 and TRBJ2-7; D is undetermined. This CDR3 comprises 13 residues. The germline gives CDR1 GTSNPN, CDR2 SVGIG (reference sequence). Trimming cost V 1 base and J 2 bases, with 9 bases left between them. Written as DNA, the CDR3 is TGTGCCTGGAGTGGTCTCAGCGCCTACGAGCAGTACTTC. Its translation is CAWSGLSAYEQYF.

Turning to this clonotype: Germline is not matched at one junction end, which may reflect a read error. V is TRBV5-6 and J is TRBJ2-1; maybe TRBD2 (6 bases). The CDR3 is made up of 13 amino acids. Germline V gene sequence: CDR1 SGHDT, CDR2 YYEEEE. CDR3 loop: CASRSRLDGEQFF. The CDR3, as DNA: TGTGCCAGCAGATCAAGACTAGACGGTGAGCAGTTCTTT.

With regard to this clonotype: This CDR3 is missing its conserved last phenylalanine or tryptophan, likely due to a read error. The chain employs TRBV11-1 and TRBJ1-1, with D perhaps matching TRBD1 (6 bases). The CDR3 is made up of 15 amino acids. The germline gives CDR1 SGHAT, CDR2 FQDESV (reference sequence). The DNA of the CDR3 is TGTGCCAGCAGCTTAGGGACAGTATTGAACACTGGAGCTTTCTTA. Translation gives CASSLGTVLNTGAFL.

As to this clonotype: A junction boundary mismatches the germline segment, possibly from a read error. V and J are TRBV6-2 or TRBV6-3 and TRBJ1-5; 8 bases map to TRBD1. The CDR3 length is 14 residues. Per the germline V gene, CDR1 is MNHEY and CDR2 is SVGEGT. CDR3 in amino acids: CATYRGSCNQPQRF. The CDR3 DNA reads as TGTGCCACCTACAGGGGGTCGTGCAATCAGCCCCAGCGTTTT.

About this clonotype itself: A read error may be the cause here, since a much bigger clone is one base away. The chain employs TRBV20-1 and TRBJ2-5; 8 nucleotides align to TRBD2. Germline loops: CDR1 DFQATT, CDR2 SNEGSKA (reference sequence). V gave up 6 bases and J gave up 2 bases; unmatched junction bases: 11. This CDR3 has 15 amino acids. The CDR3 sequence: CSAPTGGRPQETQYF. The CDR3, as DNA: TGCAGTGCCCCGACTGGCGGGAGGCCACAAGAGACCCAGTACTTC.

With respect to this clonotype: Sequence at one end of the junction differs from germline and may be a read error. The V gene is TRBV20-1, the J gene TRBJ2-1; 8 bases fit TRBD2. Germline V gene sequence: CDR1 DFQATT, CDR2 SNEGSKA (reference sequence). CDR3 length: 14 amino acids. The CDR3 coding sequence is TGTAGTGCCGCCAACCCGGGAGGGCCACATGAGCAGTTCTTC. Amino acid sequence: CSAANPGGPHEQFF.

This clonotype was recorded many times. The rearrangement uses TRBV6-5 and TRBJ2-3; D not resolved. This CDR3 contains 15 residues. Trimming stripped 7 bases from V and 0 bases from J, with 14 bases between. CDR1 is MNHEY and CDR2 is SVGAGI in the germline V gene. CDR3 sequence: CASKLGLGSTDTQYF. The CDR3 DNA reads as TGTGCCAGCAAACTGGGCTTAGGTAGCACAGATACGCAGTATTTT.

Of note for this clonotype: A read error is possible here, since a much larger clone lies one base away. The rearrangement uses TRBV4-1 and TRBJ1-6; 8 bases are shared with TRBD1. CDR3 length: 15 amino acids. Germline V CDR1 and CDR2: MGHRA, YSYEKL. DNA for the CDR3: TGCGCCAGCAGCCAAGTTGACAGGGGAAATTCACCCATCCACTTT. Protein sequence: CASSQVDRGNSPIHF.

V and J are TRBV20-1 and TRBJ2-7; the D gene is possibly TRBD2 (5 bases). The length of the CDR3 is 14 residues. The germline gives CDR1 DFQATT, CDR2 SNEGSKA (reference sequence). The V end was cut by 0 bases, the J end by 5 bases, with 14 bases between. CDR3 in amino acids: CSARDVRGYNEQYF. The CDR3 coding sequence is TGCAGTGCTAGAGATGTGAGAGGGTACAACGAGCAGTACTTC.

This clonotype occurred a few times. The DNA of the CDR3 is TGCAGTGCTGGGGCAGCCGCCGCGAGTGAGCAGTTCTTC. Amino acid sequence: CSAGAAAASEQFF. The rearrangement joins TRBV20-1 to TRBJ2-1, with TRBD1 as a possible D gene (5 bases). The V gene's germline CDR1 is DFQATT and CDR2 SNEGSKA (reference sequence). Trimming left V 5 bases short and J 9 bases short, with 17 bases between. The CDR3 length is 13 residues.

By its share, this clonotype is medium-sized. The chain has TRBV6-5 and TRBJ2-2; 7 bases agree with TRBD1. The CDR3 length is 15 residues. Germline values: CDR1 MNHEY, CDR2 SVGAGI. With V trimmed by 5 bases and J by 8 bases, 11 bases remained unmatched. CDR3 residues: CASSAWDSRSGELFF. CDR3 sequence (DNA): TGTGCCAGCAGTGCCTGGGACAGCCGATCGGGGGAGCTGTTTTTT.

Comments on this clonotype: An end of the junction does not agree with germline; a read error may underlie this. CDR3 coding DNA: TGTGCCAGCAGTGAGACCGAGGCCCAAGAAACCCAGTACTTC. This sequence encodes CASSETEAQETQYF. J is TRBJ2-5 and V is TRBV6-1; D remains unclear. Germline V gene lookup returns CDR1 MNHNS and CDR2 SASEGT. CDR3 length: 14 amino acids.